Below are 8 T cell receptor beta chains sequenced from a single sample in a study of CD8+CD57+ T cells in acquired aplastic anemia. Investigators profiled TCR beta VDJ and CDR3 from genomic DNA template. TCRdb ran MiXCR on the reads and lists one entry per CDR3 protein. This table has about 220,000 distinct CDR3 sequences, 34% appearing once. The sample was sorted CD4+, CD8+, or CD8+CD57+ T cells (not recorded which) from PBMCs. The receptors stem from a human donor in good health, serving as a control.

J is TRBJ1-2 and V is TRBV20-1, with 7 bases aligning to TRBD1. Germline assignment: CDR1 DFQATT and CDR2 SNEGSKA (reference sequence). This CDR3 is 13 amino acids long. Trimming removed 2 bases from V and 7 bases from J; junction bases left unmatched: 7. CDR3 nucleotides: TGCAGTGCTAGAACGACAGGGTCCGGTGGCTACACCTTC. This translates into CSARTTGSGGYTF.

This clonotype has a count of ten or more. This rearrangement joins TRBV29-1 to TRBJ2-5, with 10 bases matching TRBD1. The CDR3 sequence is 15 residues long. CDR1 and CDR2 (germline): SQVTM, ANQGSEA. J was trimmed by 3 bases and V by 4 bases; bases with no gene match: 8. The CDR3: CSVARQGAPKETQYF. DNA for the CDR3: TGCAGCGTTGCACGACAGGGGGCACCGAAAGAGACCCAGTACTTC.

V is TRBV7-3 and J is TRBJ2-2; tentative D call: TRBD2 (7 bases). This CDR3 comprises 14 residues. The ends were cut back, 1 base at V and 6 bases at J, with 9 bases in the middle. Per the germline V gene, CDR1 is SGHTA and CDR2 is FQGTGA. The CDR3 nucleotides are TGTGCCAGCAGCTTAAGGGGGGGCCCCGGGGAGCTGTTTTTT. It encodes CASSLRGGPGELFF.

This clonotype appeared many times. This sequence joins TRBV12-3 or TRBV12-4 and TRBJ1-2, with D unresolved. The CDR3 is made up of 17 amino acids. V lost 5 bases to trimming and J lost 6 bases, with 25 bases between them. The DNA for the CDR3 is TGTGCCAGCAGTCAAGAAATCCGGACGGAGCCTCCCGATGGCTACACCTTC. Its protein is CASSQEIRTEPPDGYTF.

The V call is TRBV5-1, the J call TRBJ2-2; D remains unclear. The V end lost 4 bases, the J end lost 1 base, and 14 bases lay between the germline ends. The germline gives CDR1 SGHRS, CDR2 YFSETQ. This CDR3 is 16 amino acids long. The CDR3 here is CASSGVRTGNTGELFF. In DNA, the CDR3 is TGCGCCAGCAGCGGGGTCAGAACTGGGAACACCGGGGAGCTGTTTTTT.

This chain joins TRBV27 and TRBJ1-2; D perhaps matches TRBD1 (6 bases). Trimming stripped 3 bases from V and 7 bases from J, with 12 bases between. The CDR3 length is 13 residues. CDR1 MNHEY and CDR2 SMNVEV come from the germline V gene (reference sequence). CDR3 in DNA: TGTGCCAGCAGTTTCACAGGGCAGGGTGGCTACACCTTC. Protein product: CASSFTGQGGYTF.

This clonotype was seen a few times. The rearrangement joins TRBV29-1 to TRBJ1-1; 7 positions match TRBD1. Unmatched junction bases numbered 9, after V lost 6 bases and J lost 5 bases. The CDR3 totals 13 residues. Germline V lookup: CDR1 SQVTM, CDR2 ANQGSEA. CDR3 in amino acids: CSVLQTGRTEAFF. CDR3 DNA sequence: TGCAGCGTCCTCCAGACAGGGCGGACTGAAGCTTTCTTT.

This clonotype was observed a handful of times. The rearrangement uses TRBV5-1 and TRBJ2-5; possible D gene TRBD2, 5 bases. The ends were cut back, 6 bases at V and 8 bases at J, with 20 bases in the middle. Germline assignment: CDR1 SGHRS and CDR2 YFSETQ. The CDR3 is 14 residues long. CDR3: CASKESWVGETQYF. As DNA, the CDR3 is TGCGCCAGCAAAGAAAGTTGGGTGGGAGAAACCCAGTACTTC.